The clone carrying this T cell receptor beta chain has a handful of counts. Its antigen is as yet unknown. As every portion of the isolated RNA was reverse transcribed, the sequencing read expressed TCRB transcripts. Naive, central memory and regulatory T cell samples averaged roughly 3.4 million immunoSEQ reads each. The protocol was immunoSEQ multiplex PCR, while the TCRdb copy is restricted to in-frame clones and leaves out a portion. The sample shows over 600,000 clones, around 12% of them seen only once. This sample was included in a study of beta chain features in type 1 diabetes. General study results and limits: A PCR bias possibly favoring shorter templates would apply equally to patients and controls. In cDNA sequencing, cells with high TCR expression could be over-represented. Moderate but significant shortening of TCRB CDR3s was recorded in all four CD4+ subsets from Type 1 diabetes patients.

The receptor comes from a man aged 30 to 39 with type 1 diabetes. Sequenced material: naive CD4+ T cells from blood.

The CDR3 DNA is TGTGCCAGCGGCAAAACAACAGGGGTACAAGAGACCCAGTACTTC. Amino acids: CASGKTTGVQETQYF. The chain carries TRBV6-5 and TRBJ2-5, with TRBD1 matching 7 bases. V shed 8 bases and J 2 bases; nucleotides not matched to a gene: 11. This CDR3 region has 15 residues. The germline V gene encodes CDR1 MNHEY and CDR2 SVGAGI.